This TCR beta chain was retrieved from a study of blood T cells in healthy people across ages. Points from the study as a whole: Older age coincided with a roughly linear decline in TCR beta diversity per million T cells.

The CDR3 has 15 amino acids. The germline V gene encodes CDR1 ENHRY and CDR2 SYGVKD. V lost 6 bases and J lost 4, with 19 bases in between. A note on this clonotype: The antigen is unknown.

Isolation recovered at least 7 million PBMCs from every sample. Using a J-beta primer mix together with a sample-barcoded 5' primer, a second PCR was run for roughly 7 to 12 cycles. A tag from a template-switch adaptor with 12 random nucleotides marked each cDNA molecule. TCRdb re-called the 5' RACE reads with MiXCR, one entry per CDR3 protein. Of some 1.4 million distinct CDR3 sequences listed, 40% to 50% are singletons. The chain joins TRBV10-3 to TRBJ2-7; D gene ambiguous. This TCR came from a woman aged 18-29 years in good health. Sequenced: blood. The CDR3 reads CAIREHPGSGYEQYF. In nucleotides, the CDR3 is TGTGCCATCAGAGAACACCCCGGGTCGGGTTACGAGCAGTACTTC.